Listed here are 23 T cell receptor beta chains from one sample, sequenced in a study of blood T cell repertoires in COVID-19 (dated by TCRdb to 2018 to 2021). Libraries came from the immunoSEQ multiplex PCR assay. TCRdb re-hosts the immuneACCESS table, in-frame sequences only. Its copies lack some clones; in the studies checked, an unresolved V gene accounts for under half of them, and the cause for the rest is not known. This sample holds 200,000 to 250,000 clones; around 90% were observed only once. The top ten hold roughly 3% of the sample. The sequenced sample consisted of peripheral blood. The origin of the receptors is a man under 40 with COVID-19, enrolled during active disease.

The CDR3 reads CASIPGGTGELFF. CDR3 DNA sequence: TGTGCCAGCATCCCTGGGGGGACCGGGGAGCTGTTTTTT. V and J are TRBV7-8 and TRBJ2-2; weak D call: TRBD2 (6 bases). Trimming left V 7 bases short and J 5 bases short, with 11 bases between. Looked up from germline, CDR1 is SGHVS and CDR2 is FQNEAQ. The CDR3 runs to 13 residues.

This chain connects TRBV12-3 or TRBV12-4 to TRBJ1-2, with a weak D call TRBD1 (5 bases). The CDR3 totals 12 residues. The V end lost 5 bases, the J end lost 12 bases, and 16 bases lay between the germline ends. DNA of the CDR3: TGTGCCAGCAGTGCCGACGGGGGAGGCGACACCTTC. Its translation: CASSADGGGDTF.

The genes are TRBV5-1 and TRBJ1-2; 7 bases are shared with TRBD1. V lost 4 bases and J lost 8; bases outside the gene matches: 11. The V gene's germline CDR1 is SGHRS and CDR2 YFSETQ. CDR3 length: 14 residues. The CDR3 DNA reads TGCGCCAGCAGCGGTGGAGACAGGGTGGAGGGCTACACCTTC. This sequence encodes CASSGGDRVEGYTF.

This chain connects TRBV12-3 or TRBV12-4 to TRBJ1-1, with D perhaps matching TRBD1 (6 bases). The CDR3 covers 13 residues. The ends were cut back, 7 bases at V and 5 bases at J, with 14 bases in the middle. The CDR3 here is CASTRQERTEAFF. The CDR3 DNA sequence: TGTGCCAGCACCCGACAGGAACGGACTGAAGCTTTCTTT.

The V call is TRBV7-2, the J call TRBJ1-5; D is unresolved. The CDR3 is 15 amino acids. The V end was cut by 7 bases, the J end by 4 bases, with 17 bases between. Germline loops: CDR1 SGHTA, CDR2 FQGNSA. CDR3 region: CASTLREGLNQPQHF. The CDR3 bases are TGTGCCAGCACCCTAAGGGAGGGATTGAATCAGCCCCAGCATTTT.

A single count supports this clone. The genes are TRBV27 and TRBJ2-3, with 8 bases identical to TRBD1. CDR1 is MNHEY and CDR2 is SMNVEV in the germline V gene (reference sequence). V was pared by 2 bases and J by 3 bases, with 13 bases of the junction left unmatched. The CDR3 totals 18 residues. In DNA form, the CDR3 reads TGTGCCAGCAGTTTAAGACCTACCGGGACAGGTCTGACAGATACGCAGTATTTT. Its protein product is CASSLRPTGTGLTDTQYF.

This clone has just a few counts. The CDR3 sequence: CASSERQANQPQHF. The CDR3 region has the DNA TGTGCCAGCAGTGAGAGACAAGCCAATCAGCCCCAGCATTTT. The chain carries TRBV27 and TRBJ1-5; no reliable D call. Germline CDR1 MNHEY, CDR2 SMNVEV (reference sequence). This CDR3 is 14 amino acids long. Trimming removed 5 bases from V and 3 bases from J, with 11 bases in between.

The genes are TRBV28 and TRBJ1-2; 8 bases match TRBD1. Per germline, CDR1 MDHEN and CDR2 SYDVKM. This CDR3 contains 12 residues. V lost 3 bases and J lost 8; bases outside the gene matches: 2. The CDR3 nucleotides read TGTGCCAGCAGTTTTACAGGGGGAGGCTACACCTTC. It translates to CASSFTGGGYTF.

In its sample, this clone was seen once. The CDR3, as DNA: TGTGCCAGCAGCCAGAGGGAAATCAGCGAGCAGTACTTC. Translating gives CASSQREISEQYF. The chain employs TRBV14 and TRBJ2-7; D may be TRBD2 (5 bases). Germline V gene lookup returns CDR1 SGHDN and CDR2 FVKESK. With 3 bases removed from V and 6 bases from J, the gap between germline ends came to 12 bases. The CDR3 covers 13 residues.

V usage is TRBV18 and J usage is TRBJ1-6; maybe TRBD1 (5 bases). The CDR3 has 14 amino acids. Germline assignment: CDR1 KGHSH and CDR2 LQKENI. Trimming took 2 bases from V and 11 from J, leaving 13 bases between them. CDR3 nucleotide sequence: TGTGCCAGCTCACCATCGGGGGTCTCTCCACCCCTCCACTTT. It specifies CASSPSGVSPPLHF.

The V gene is TRBV7-7, the J gene TRBJ2-1; 7 nucleotides align to TRBD1. V trimming: 2 bases; J trimming: 5 bases; junction bases outside the gene matches: 3. CDR1 and CDR2 (germline): SSHAT, FNYEAQ (reference sequence). The CDR3 extends over 14 amino acids. The CDR3 sequence: CASSLRQGHNEQFF. As DNA, the CDR3 is TGTGCCAGCAGCTTAAGACAGGGCCACAATGAGCAGTTCTTC.

This clone has more than one count but fewer than ten. The CDR3 region has the DNA TGTGCCAGCAGTGATGACAGGGTCTGGGAGCAGTACTTC. Translating it yields CASSDDRVWEQYF. The chain uses TRBV27 and TRBJ2-7; 7 bases fit TRBD1. Trimming took 5 bases from V and 7 from J; bases not matched to a gene: 8. Per germline, CDR1 MNHEY and CDR2 SMNVEV (reference sequence). The CDR3 has 13 amino acids.

V usage is TRBV6-5 and J usage is TRBJ1-1, with D possibly TRBD1 on 6 matching bases. CDR3 size: 12 residues. Germline V gene data show CDR1 as MNHEY and CDR2 as SVGAGI. V was trimmed by 6 bases and J by 5 bases, leaving 10 bases between them. Here the CDR3 reads CASRDRVTEAFF. CDR3 in DNA: TGTGCCAGCAGGGACAGAGTAACTGAAGCTTTCTTT.

This clone occurred once. The V gene is TRBV7-2, the J gene TRBJ1-2; 9 bases match TRBD1. The CDR3 is 15 amino acids. Germline V gene sequence: CDR1 SGHTA, CDR2 FQGNSA. Losses at the gene ends were 6 bases for V and 4 bases for J; bases not matched to a gene: 9. CDR3 in DNA: TGTGCCAGCAGTTTTTCCGGGACAGGGACCTATGGCTACACCTTC. Its protein product is CASSFSGTGTYGYTF.

J is TRBJ2-5 and V is TRBV19; 7 positions match TRBD2. Losses at the gene ends were 1 base for V and 7 bases for J; bases not matched to a gene: 6. The CDR3 runs to 14 residues. Germline-derived CDR1 and CDR2 are LNHDA and SQIVND (reference sequence). This CDR3 reads CASSIGGGEGTQYF. In DNA, the CDR3 is TGTGCCAGTAGTATAGGGGGAGGGGAAGGGACCCAGTACTTC.

V gene TRBV19 combines with J gene TRBJ1-5, with TRBD1 matching over 8 bases. The CDR3 spans 14 residues. Germline values: CDR1 LNHDA, CDR2 SQIVND (reference sequence). Trimming took 5 bases from V and 6 from J; bases not matched to a gene: 6. CDR3 sequence reads: CASSSDRERQPQHF. The CDR3 DNA sequence: TGTGCCAGTAGTTCGGACAGGGAGCGTCAGCCCCAGCATTTT.

The chain couples TRBV27 to TRBJ2-3; D is undetermined. From germline, CDR1 is MNHEY and CDR2 SMNVEV (reference sequence). The CDR3 sequence is 18 residues long. V lost 3 bases and J lost 0, with 19 bases in between. The CDR3 spells CASSFFPHTEPSTDTQYF. The CDR3 DNA sequence: TGTGCCAGCAGTTTTTTCCCGCATACGGAGCCGAGCACAGATACGCAGTATTTT.

The J gene is TRBJ1-2, the V gene TRBV4-3; D is possibly TRBD1 (5 bases). Trimming left V 0 bases short and J 4 bases short, with 21 bases between. The CDR3 spans 18 residues. CDR1 is LGHNA and CDR2 is YSLEER in the germline V gene. CDR3 protein: CASSQDILGGTAAYGYTF. CDR3 nucleotide sequence: TGCGCCAGCAGCCAAGATATCCTCGGGGGTACCGCCGCCTATGGCTACACCTTC.

About this clone: Other DNA sequences in the same sample also yield this CDR3. The chain carries TRBV7-9 and TRBJ1-2, with D possibly TRBD1 on 5 matching bases. Germline CDR1 reads SEHNR; CDR2 reads FQNEAQ (reference sequence). The CDR3 has 14 amino acids. Trimming removed 3 bases from V and 4 bases from J, with 12 bases in between. The CDR3 region is CASSFVDSSYGYTF. Written as DNA, the CDR3 is TGTGCCAGCAGCTTTGTTGACAGCTCCTATGGCTACACCTTC.

The V and J genes are TRBV18 and TRBJ2-3, with 11 positions matching TRBD2. V trimming: 3 bases; J trimming: 0 bases; junction bases outside the gene matches: 2. This CDR3 has 16 residues. Looked up from germline, CDR1 is KGHSH and CDR2 is LQKENI. This CDR3 reads CASSPGTSGSTDTQYF. As DNA, the CDR3 is TGTGCCAGCTCACCTGGGACTAGCGGTAGCACAGATACGCAGTATTTT.

This clone has only one observation. The chain is built from TRBV25-1 and TRBJ2-1, with a possible D match to TRBD1 (5 bases). The germline gives CDR1 MGHDK, CDR2 SYGVNS. CDR3 length: 11 residues. The germline V and J ends were trimmed by 4 bases and 7 bases, with 5 bases remaining between them. In nucleotides, the CDR3 is TGTGCCAGCAGTGCAGGGAATGAGCAGTTCTTC. Encoded protein: CASSAGNEQFF.

CDR3 loop: CASTLDRGSYNEQFF. CDR3 nucleotides: TGTGCCAGCACATTAGACAGGGGGTCGTACAATGAGCAGTTCTTC. The rearrangement links TRBV9 to TRBJ2-1; TRBD1 agrees at 9 bases. The CDR3 contains 15 residues. Germline V gene sequence: CDR1 SGDLS, CDR2 YYNGEE. V was clipped by 6 bases and J by 4 bases; unmatched bases: 8.

The V gene is TRBV5-1, the J gene TRBJ1-3; D not certain. Germline lookup yields CDR1 SGHRS and CDR2 YFSETQ. This CDR3 has 14 residues. Trimming left V 0 bases short and J 1 base short, with 5 bases between. Here the CDR3 DNA reads TGCGCCAGCAGCTTGGCCTTATCTGGAAACACCATATATTTT. It specifies CASSLALSGNTIYF.